This passage covers 30 T cell receptor beta chains from one sample sequenced in a study of shared clonotypes between healthy human individuals. The repertoire was sequenced with immunoSEQ multiplex PCR; TCRdb's copy has only in-frame clones and lacks some. The repertoire includes about 2.3 million clones, under 95% of them detected once, and 0.37% sits in the top ten. Specimen: naive CD4+ T cells from PBMCs. Noted subset: CD45RA+ positively selected. All receptors come from a young man in good health. Some clones in this sample may be carry-over from other donors' samples.

This chain joins TRBV19 and TRBJ1-5; tentative D call: TRBD1 (6 bases). From germline, CDR1 is LNHDA and CDR2 SQIVND (reference sequence). This CDR3 has 14 amino acids. V was clipped by 3 bases and J by 6 bases, with 12 bases between them. CDR3 nucleotide sequence: TGTGCCAGTAGTATTTCAGGGGAGGGTCAGCCCCAGCATTTT. Protein sequence: CASSISGEGQPQHF. The full variable domain, completed using reference TRBV19 and TRBJ1-5, is DGGITQSPKYLFRKEGQNVTLSCEQNLNHDAMYWYRQDPGQGLRLIYYSQIVNDFQKGDIAEGYSVSREKKESFPLTVTSAQKNPTAFYLCASSISGEGQPQHFGDGTRLSIL.

The chain has TRBV4-1 and TRBJ2-1; D ambiguous. V lost 8 bases to trimming and J lost 3 bases, with 14 bases between them. CDR1 and CDR2 from the germline V gene are MGHRA and YSYEKL. The CDR3 has 14 residues. CDR3 coding DNA: TGCGCCAGCGGTAGAACTTTGAACTACAATGAGCAGTTCTTC. Protein sequence: CASGRTLNYNEQFF.

This clone occurred once. V gene TRBV7-9 combines with J gene TRBJ1-2; perhaps TRBD1 as D (6 bases). This CDR3 has 13 residues. Trimming stripped 1 base from V and 6 bases from J, with 9 bases between. Germline CDR1 and CDR2: SEHNR and FQNEAQ (reference sequence). The CDR3 reads CASSLEQGHGYTF. CDR3 coding DNA: TGTGCCAGCAGCTTAGAACAGGGCCATGGCTACACCTTC.

The chain couples TRBV9 to TRBJ2-3; D perhaps matches TRBD2 (6 bases). Trimming left V 0 bases short and J 5 bases short, with 7 bases between. CDR3 length: 13 residues. Looked up from germline, CDR1 is SGDLS and CDR2 is YYNGEE. The CDR3 reads CASSVGRGDTQYF. The CDR3 DNA reads as TGTGCCAGCAGCGTAGGGAGGGGAGATACGCAGTATTTT. Full variable domain (missing parts from reference TRBV9 and TRBJ2-3): DSGVTQTPKHLITATGQRVTLRCSPRSGDLSVYWYQQSLDQGLQFLIQYYNGEERAKGNILERFSAQQFPDLHSELNLSSLELGDSALYFCASSVGRGDTQYFGPGTRLTVL.

In regard to this clone: Other DNA sequences from this sample encode an identical CDR3 as well. Here the CDR3 reads CASSVGLAGYNEQFF. The CDR3 coding sequence is TGTGCCAGCAGCGTCGGGCTAGCGGGGTACAATGAGCAGTTCTTC. V is TRBV9 and J is TRBJ2-1, with TRBD2 matching 9 bases. The trim removed 2 bases at V and 4 bases at J, leaving 4 bases unmatched. The CDR3 length is 15 residues. Germline-derived CDR1 and CDR2 are SGDLS and YYNGEE.

In its sample, this clone was seen a few times. The rearrangement joins TRBV21-1 to TRBJ1-1. TRBV21-1 is termed a pseudogene. CDR3 length: 14 amino acids. The CDR3 protein is CASTSRLENTEAFF. CDR3 in DNA: TGTGCCAGCACCTCCCGACTCGAGAACACTGAAGCTTTCTTT.

A single count supports this clone. CDR3 nucleotide sequence: TGTGCCAGCAGCTTCGGTCTTACAGGGAGAGCCTCTGGGGCCAACGTCCTGACTTTC. Its protein is CASSFGLTGRASGANVLTF. The V gene is TRBV5-4, the J gene TRBJ2-6; TRBD1 is a possible D gene (6 bases). Between the trimmed V and J ends, which lost 2 bases and 0 bases, there was a span of 18 bases. This CDR3 spans 19 amino acids. Germline V CDR1 and CDR2: SGHNT, YYREEE (reference sequence). Looking up the rest from reference TRBV5-4 and TRBJ2-6 gives the full variable domain: ETGVTQSPTHLIKTRGQQVTLRCSSQSGHNTVSWYQQALGQGPQFIFQYYREEENGRGNFPPRFSGLQFPNYSSELNVNALELDDSALYLCASSFGLTGRASGANVLTFGAGSRLTVL.

The chain is built from TRBV18 and TRBJ2-4; D may be TRBD2 (6 bases). Germline assignment: CDR1 KGHSH and CDR2 LQKENI. The CDR3 consists of 19 residues. Trimming cost V 2 bases and J 2 bases, with 22 bases left between them. DNA for the CDR3: TGTGCCAGCTCACCAGCCCCGATCTGGGCGGGGTTAACCAAAAACATTCAGTACTTC. Translation gives CASSPAPIWAGLTKNIQYF.

The chain combines TRBV28 with TRBJ1-1, with a tentative D call TRBD1 (6 bases). V lost 7 bases to trimming and J lost 7 bases, with 16 bases between them. Germline CDR1 MDHEN, CDR2 SYDVKM. The CDR3 runs to 13 residues. The CDR3 DNA reads as TGTGCCAGCATGGACAGTTCCCGTTTTGAAGCTTTCTTT. Encoded protein: CASMDSSRFEAFF.

V gene TRBV19 combines with J gene TRBJ1-5; unclear D gene. The CDR3 loop spans 13 amino acids. The germline gives CDR1 LNHDA, CDR2 SQIVND (reference sequence). The germline V and J ends were trimmed by 3 bases and 5 bases, with 8 bases remaining between them. The CDR3, as DNA: TGTGCCAGTAGTATGCTGCGGGATCAGCCCCAGCATTTT. Translating it yields CASSMLRDQPQHF.

The V call is TRBV29-1, the J call TRBJ2-2; perhaps D is TRBD1 or TRBD2 (5 bases each). Germline V gene sequence: CDR1 SQVTM, CDR2 ANQGSEA. This CDR3 contains 15 residues. Trimming cost V 6 bases and J 4 bases, with 18 bases left between them. The CDR3 spells CSVRKGTLFTGELFF. Written as DNA, the CDR3 is TGCAGCGTCCGAAAGGGGACCTTGTTCACCGGGGAGCTGTTTTTT.

This sequence joins TRBV19 and TRBJ2-3, with 8 nucleotides matching TRBD2. V trimming: 6 bases; J trimming: 2 bases; junction bases outside the gene matches: 7. In germline, CDR1 is LNHDA, CDR2 SQIVND (reference sequence). The CDR3 contains 15 residues. DNA of the CDR3: TGTGCCAGTAGATGGGGTAGCGGGGTCACAGATACGCAGTATTTT. It is translated as CASRWGSGVTDTQYF.

The chain recombines TRBV5-1 with TRBJ2-5; tentative D call: TRBD1 (5 bases). CDR1 SGHRS and CDR2 YFSETQ come from the germline V gene. Trimming took off 0 bases at V and 5 bases at J, with 14 bases between the two ends. The CDR3 contains 15 residues. CDR3 coding DNA: TGCGCCAGCAGCTTGGGGCCCCAGGGTCTGGAGACCCAGTACTTC. Translating it yields CASSLGPQGLETQYF.

This clone occurred once. The V call is TRBV6-5, the J call TRBJ2-7; 7 bases are a match to TRBD2. The CDR3 is 16 amino acids. Germline V gene lookup returns CDR1 MNHEY and CDR2 SVGAGI. V shed 2 bases, J shed 5 bases, and the junction held 12 bases outside the gene matches. This chain's CDR3 is CASSYGLGAGAHEQYF. The CDR3 region has the DNA TGTGCCAGCAGTTACGGCCTTGGGGCGGGAGCTCACGAGCAGTACTTC.

The chain combines TRBV5-1 with TRBJ2-5; 9 nucleotides align to TRBD2. In germline, CDR1 is SGHRS, CDR2 YFSETQ. The CDR3 contains 15 residues. Germline trimming cut 4 bases from V and 4 bases from J; bases unmatched to any gene: 8. The DNA for the CDR3 is TGCGCCAGCAGCGGGGGACTAGCAGGAATAGAGACCCAGTACTTC. Protein: CASSGGLAGIETQYF.

The chain joins TRBV11-2 to TRBJ2-6, with TRBD1 as a possible D gene (6 bases). Germline V gene data show CDR1 as SGHAT and CDR2 as FQNNGV. V dropped 1 base and J dropped 2 bases, with 9 bases sitting between them. This CDR3 has 16 amino acids. This CDR3 is CASSLVAGAGANVLTF. The CDR3, as DNA: TGTGCCAGCAGCTTAGTTGCAGGGGCTGGGGCCAACGTCCTGACTTTC.

The chain couples TRBV19 to TRBJ1-1; 9 bases agree with TRBD1. V shed 1 base and J 1 base; nucleotides not matched to a gene: 4. This CDR3 spans 16 amino acids. Looked up from germline, CDR1 is LNHDA and CDR2 is SQIVND (reference sequence). For the CDR3, the DNA is TGTGCCAGTAGTATAGCCCGGGACAGGGAGAACACTGAAGCTTTCTTT. Encoded protein: CASSIARDRENTEAFF. Supplemented by reference TRBV19 and TRBJ1-1, the full variable domain reads DGGITQSPKYLFRKEGQNVTLSCEQNLNHDAMYWYRQDPGQGLRLIYYSQIVNDFQKGDIAEGYSVSREKKESFPLTVTSAQKNPTAFYLCASSIARDRENTEAFFGQGTRLTVV.

J is TRBJ2-1 and V is TRBV7-8; D is ambiguous. Germline lookup yields CDR1 SGHVS and CDR2 FQNEAQ. This CDR3 comprises 17 residues. Trimming pared 5 bases from V and 0 bases from J, leaving 17 bases between. This CDR3 is CASSHSVDGSSYNEQFF. The CDR3 bases are TGTGCCAGCAGCCACTCCGTTGACGGAAGCTCCTACAATGAGCAGTTCTTC.

The genes are TRBV19 and TRBJ1-1; TRBD1 agrees at 7 bases. The CDR3 sequence is 13 residues long. Trimming took 6 bases from V and 6 from J; bases not matched to a gene: 7. CDR1 is LNHDA, CDR2 SQIVND, per germline (reference sequence). The CDR3 loop is CASSEQGYAEAFF. The CDR3 region has the DNA TGTGCCAGTAGCGAACAGGGGTACGCTGAAGCTTTCTTT.

The chain links TRBV6-5 to TRBJ2-5, with 8 nucleotides matching TRBD1. The end of the DNA is better explained by TRBJ2-7, so the J call may be wrong. This CDR3 is 15 amino acids long. The germline V gene encodes CDR1 MNHEY and CDR2 SVGAGI. DNA of the CDR3: TGTGCCAGCAGTAGTCAGGGGGCGCTTCGATACGAGCAGTACTTC. Protein product: CASSSQGALRYEQYF.

The chain couples TRBV7-2 to TRBJ2-1, with 7 bases lining up with TRBD1. Trimming at V came to 2 bases and at J to 3 bases, leaving 4 bases not matched to a gene. Looked up from germline, CDR1 is SGHTA and CDR2 is FQGNSA. CDR3 length: 15 residues. For the CDR3, the DNA is TGTGCCAGCAGCTTATTCGACAGGGACTACAATGAGCAGTTCTTC. Amino acid sequence: CASSLFDRDYNEQFF. The full variable domain, rest sourced from reference TRBV7-2 and TRBJ2-1, is GAGVSQSPSNKVTEKGKDVELRCDPISGHTALYWYRQSLGQGLEFLIYFQGNSAPDKSGLPSDRFSAERTGGSVSTLTIQRTQQEDSAVYLCASSLFDRDYNEQFFGPGTRLTVL.

The chain combines TRBV7-3 with TRBJ2-3, with 8 nucleotides matching TRBD2. Losses at the gene ends were 5 bases for V and 0 bases for J; bases not matched to a gene: 10. The CDR3 has 17 residues. Per the germline V gene, CDR1 is SGHTA and CDR2 is FQGTGA. CDR3 residues: CASSVGIAGPSTDTQYF. The CDR3 nucleotides are TGTGCCAGCAGCGTCGGAATAGCGGGACCTAGCACAGATACGCAGTATTTT.

V usage is TRBV11-3 and J usage is TRBJ2-3; 8 bases agree with TRBD1. V lost 5 bases, J lost 1 base, and 5 bases stayed unmatched. Germline V gives CDR1 SGHNT, CDR2 YENEEA. The CDR3 is made up of 15 amino acids. The CDR3 sequence: CASSPDRGRTDTQYF. CDR3 DNA: TGTGCCAGCAGCCCCGACAGGGGCCGCACAGATACGCAGTATTTT.

The chain carries TRBV10-3 and TRBJ1-1; TRBD1 aligns across 11 bases. CDR1 ENHRY and CDR2 SYGVKD come from the germline V gene. The V segment lost 4 bases and the J segment 6 bases; nucleotides outside the gene matches: 22. The CDR3 has 20 residues. The CDR3, as DNA: TGTGCCATCAGTGCTGGAGGACAGGGGGCGCGGGCGCGCTCCTCTCCTGAAGCTTTCTTT. Translation gives CAISAGGQGARARSSPEAFF.

V is TRBV29-1 and J is TRBJ1-4; D is unresolved. Germline CDR1 and CDR2: SQVTM and ANQGSEA. V lost 6 bases to trimming and J lost 3 bases, with 11 bases between them. CDR3 length: 13 residues. Here the CDR3 reads CSVQRGSNEKLFF. The CDR3 region has the DNA TGCAGCGTCCAGCGGGGATCTAATGAAAAACTGTTTTTT. Full variable domain (missing parts from reference TRBV29-1 and TRBJ1-4): SAVISQKPSRDICQRGTSLTIQCQVDSQVTMMFWYRQQPGQSLTLIATANQGSEATYESGFVIDKFPISRPNLTFSTLTVSNMSPEDSSIYLCSVQRGSNEKLFFGSGTQLSVL.

This clone was seen just once. The CDR3 coding sequence is TGTGCCTGGAGCCATGGGCGCTTTGTAGGGAAACTGTTTTTT. Encoded protein: CAWSHGRFVGKLFF. The V call is TRBV30, the J call TRBJ1-4; D not resolved. V lost 3 bases to trimming and J lost 11 bases, with 19 bases between them. The CDR3 length is 14 residues. From germline, CDR1 is GTSNPN and CDR2 SVGIG (reference sequence).

The DNA for the CDR3 is TGTGCCAGCAGTGAGGGGCAGGTTAGGGCCACTGAAGCTTTCTTT. Protein product: CASSEGQVRATEAFF. The rearrangement joins TRBV2 to TRBJ1-1, with D possibly matching TRBD1 (5 bases). The CDR3 runs to 15 residues. Trimming stripped 3 bases from V and 4 bases from J, with 15 bases between. Germline-derived CDR1 and CDR2 are SNHLY and FYNNEI.

The chain has TRBV7-2 and TRBJ2-1; D could derive from TRBD1 or TRBD2 (7 bases each). There are 18 residues in the CDR3. V was trimmed by 5 bases and J by 6 bases, leaving 26 bases between them. The germline CDR1 and CDR2 sequences are SGHTA and FQGNSA. The CDR3 loop reads CASSPGGRGPPFGNEQFF. The CDR3 DNA follows: TGTGCCAGCAGCCCCGGAGGGAGGGGGCCTCCATTCGGCAATGAGCAGTTCTTC.

The chain recombines TRBV25-1 with TRBJ2-2; 7 positions agree with TRBD2. Germline CDR1 and CDR2: MGHDK and SYGVNS. With 0 bases clipped from V and 5 bases from J, the junction kept 12 bases outside the gene matches. The CDR3 has 18 residues. The CDR3 is CASSEYPPPSGSTGELFF. CDR3 coding DNA: TGTGCCAGCAGTGAATATCCTCCTCCTAGCGGAAGTACCGGGGAGCTGTTTTTT.

The chain has TRBV29-1 and TRBJ1-2; 8 bases line up with TRBD1. The ends lost 1 base at V and 2 bases at J; junction bases unmatched: 3. CDR1 is SQVTM and CDR2 is ANQGSEA in the germline V gene. The length of the CDR3 is 14 residues. The CDR3 DNA is TGCAGCGTTGAAGGCAGGGGGCTCAACTATGGCTACACCTTC. The encoded protein is CSVEGRGLNYGYTF.